This TCR beta chain was profiled in a study of blood T cell repertoires in COVID-19. Study-level background: T cells, B-cell-depleted T cells, or PBMCs provided the cDNA or gDNA that served as material.

Repertoires were generated with immunoSEQ multiplex PCR, while TCRdb's copy carries only in-frame clones and drops some. Of approximately 260,000 clones listed, more than 70% are singletons. The CDR3 extends over 15 amino acids. V lost 8 bases, J lost 5 bases, and 11 bases stayed unmatched. Germline V gene sequence: CDR1 MNHNY, CDR2 SVGAGI (reference sequence). The V call is TRBV6-6, the J call TRBJ1-4, with 7 bases lining up with TRBD1. The source material was peripheral blood. The sequence was obtained from a woman aged 40-49 years who had recovered from COVID-19. CDR3 region: CASGFSTGRNEKLFF. The CDR3 DNA reads TGTGCCAGCGGTTTCTCGACAGGGCGGAATGAAAAACTGTTTTTT.